This T cell receptor beta chain was identified in a study of cytomegalovirus exposure and HLA in healthy donors. PCR involved 60 Vbeta and 13 Jbeta primers. The repertoire was sequenced with immunoSEQ multiplex PCR; TCRdb's copy has only in-frame clones and lacks some. This sample has more than 200,000 clones, with roughly 80% found just once. The specimen sequenced was PBMCs. This clonotype was sampled from a man aged 40-49 years in good health and CMV-seronegative.

CDR3 nucleotides: TGTGCCAGCAACCACCCAAGGGGTAGGGGTGGCACAGATACGCAGTATTTT. Protein: CASNHPRGRGGTDTQYF. This chain connects TRBV7-2 to TRBJ2-3, with D perhaps TRBD1 (5 bases). V shed 7 bases and J shed 1 base, with 21 bases lying between them. Germline CDR1 SGHTA, CDR2 FQGNSA. The CDR3 length is 17 residues.